This T cell receptor beta chain was captured by sequencing in a study of PD-1 blockade in classical Hodgkin lymphoma. Study-level background: With a 2-week interval, patients received intravenous nivolumab at 3 mg/kg.

Whole-study findings and limits: Relative to healthy donors, newly diagnosed patients reportedly had lower baseline TCR diversity, which was reported as lower still in relapsed/refractory patients. Whereas CD4+ TCR diversity had risen significantly by C4D1, CD8+ TCR diversity had not. Exclusion applied to patients who initiated nivolumab less than 1 year following ASCT.

There was relapse after autologous stem cell transplantation in every patient, and there was variation in brentuximab vedotin exposure. Of note for this clone: What it recognizes is unknown.

Sequencing used immunoSEQ multiplex PCR; TCRdb keeps in-frame clones, though not all of them. The sample has some 6,900 clones, about 82% seen once. The receptor's source is a human donor with classical Hodgkin lymphoma. This material consisted of peripheral blood mononuclear cells (PBMCs), taken before the second cycle of nivolumab.

CDR3 nucleotides: TGTGCCAGCAGCCCGGACAGGGGGCTTCAGCCCCAGCATTTT. Its translation: CASSPDRGLQPQHF. This rearrangement joins TRBV7-1 to TRBJ1-5; 11 bases are shared with TRBD1. TRBV7-1 is annotated as an ORF whose role is uncertain. V lost 5 bases and J lost 6; bases outside the gene matches: 3. There are 14 residues in the CDR3.